A single sample gave rise to the 26 T cell receptor beta chains below, sequenced in a study of cytomegalovirus exposure and HLA in healthy donors. PCR amplification relied on 60 Vbeta primers (plus 13 Jbeta primers). TCRdb's table, derived via immunoSEQ multiplex PCR, lists solely in-frame clones and lacks some. The sample shows 25,000 to 40,000 clones, and roughly 3.5% sits with its ten largest clones. Sequencing used PBMCs. These receptor sequences come from a man aged 40-50 years in good health and CMV-seronegative.

This chain joins TRBV18 and TRBJ2-7; TRBD1 matches at 8 bases. J gave up 7 bases and V 4 bases, and 12 bases lay outside the gene matches. This CDR3 has 15 residues. CDR1 and CDR2 from the germline V gene are KGHSH and LQKENI. CDR3 sequence: CASSLISTGAPEQYF. The CDR3 DNA follows: TGTGCCAGCTCACTTATTTCGACAGGGGCGCCGGAGCAGTACTTC.

The chain is built from TRBV6-5 and TRBJ2-7; a possible D gene is TRBD1 (6 bases). The ends were cut back, 2 bases at V and 3 bases at J, with 11 bases in the middle. The germline CDR1 and CDR2 sequences are MNHEY and SVGAGI. The CDR3 is 14 residues long. The CDR3 region is CASSYAGTSYEQYF. CDR3 in DNA: TGTGCCAGCAGTTACGCCGGGACAAGCTACGAGCAGTACTTC.

This chain connects TRBV28 to TRBJ2-2; TRBD1 aligns across 7 bases. Trimming removed 5 bases from V and 3 bases from J; junction bases left unmatched: 6. CDR1 and CDR2 (germline): MDHEN, SYDVKM. CDR3 size: 15 residues. CDR3 bases: TGTGCCAGCAGTCTCGGACAGGCTTACACCGGGGAGCTGTTTTTT. Its translation is CASSLGQAYTGELFF.

Points on this clone: Relative to the germline gene, one junction end is altered; a read error may explain this. This chain joins TRBV30 and TRBJ2-1; tentatively, D is TRBD2 (6 bases). Germline CDR1 GTSNPN, CDR2 SVGIG (reference sequence). There are 15 residues in the CDR3. The CDR3 reads CAGSVVAGYYNEQFF. The CDR3 DNA reads TGTGCCGGGAGTGTAGTGGCGGGATACTACAATGAGCAGTTCTTC.

J is TRBJ1-2 and V is TRBV19; D ambiguous. Between the trimmed V and J ends, which lost 6 bases and 5 bases, there was a span of 19 bases. In germline, CDR1 is LNHDA, CDR2 SQIVND (reference sequence). CDR3 length: 15 amino acids. The chain's CDR3 is CASSLGGQSRYGYTF. Here the CDR3 DNA reads TGTGCCAGTAGCCTAGGAGGGCAGAGTAGATATGGCTACACCTTC. Full variable domain (missing parts from reference TRBV19 and TRBJ1-2): DGGITQSPKYLFRKEGQNVTLSCEQNLNHDAMYWYRQDPGQGLRLIYYSQIVNDFQKGDIAEGYSVSREKKESFPLTVTSAQKNPTAFYLCASSLGGQSRYGYTFGSGTRLTVV.

The J gene is TRBJ1-1, the V gene TRBV10-3; D perhaps matches TRBD1 (5 bases). The CDR3 consists of 14 residues. Germline CDR1 reads ENHRY; CDR2 reads SYGVKD. The V end was cut by 6 bases, the J end by 0 bases, with 11 bases between. The CDR3 DNA reads as TGTGCCATCAGGTCCACAGGAGTGAACACTGAAGCTTTCTTT. This codes for CAIRSTGVNTEAFF.

Here the CDR3 DNA reads TGTGCCAGCAGCTCCCTCCTGAGTTACGAGCAGTACTTC. Its translation is CASSSLLSYEQYF. This chain connects TRBV7-8 to TRBJ2-7; unclear D gene. The CDR3 is 13 residues long. V lost 4 bases to trimming and J lost 4 bases, with 11 bases between them. Germline-derived CDR1 and CDR2 are SGHVS and FQNEAQ.

CDR3 protein: CASSQEGYYYNEQFF. CDR3 nucleotides: TGCGCCAGCAGCCAAGAAGGTTACTACTACAATGAGCAGTTCTTC. This chain connects TRBV4-3 to TRBJ2-1; the D is unclear. Germline assignment: CDR1 LGHNA and CDR2 YSLEER. The V end lost 0 bases, the J end lost 3 bases, and 9 bases lay between the germline ends. The CDR3 consists of 15 residues.

The chain employs TRBV18 and TRBJ2-5; D perhaps matches TRBD2 (5 bases). CDR1 KGHSH and CDR2 LQKENI come from the germline V gene. V dropped 3 bases and J dropped 4 bases, with 15 bases sitting between them. The CDR3 is 15 amino acids. The DNA for the CDR3 is TGTGCCAGCTCACCCCCAAGAGTAGGAGGAGAGACCCAGTACTTC. Encoded protein: CASSPPRVGGETQYF.

The gene calls are TRBV7-2 and TRBJ2-7; TRBD2 aligns across 7 bases. CDR1 and CDR2 from the germline V gene are SGHTA and FQGNSA. Trimming removed 5 bases from V and 2 bases from J; junction bases left unmatched: 12. The CDR3 spans 16 residues. Here the CDR3 DNA reads TGTGCCAGCAGCCCCGGGTCGGGGGGAGCCACCTACGAGCAGTACTTC. This encodes CASSPGSGGATYEQYF.

The V gene is TRBV30, the J gene TRBJ2-7; no definite D call. The CDR3 is made up of 15 amino acids. The germline V gene has CDR1 GTSNPN and CDR2 SVGIG (reference sequence). Trimming stripped 0 bases from V and 0 bases from J, with 12 bases between. DNA of the CDR3: TGTGCCTGGAGTGTACTGTTAGATAGCTCCTACGAGCAGTACTTC. Translating it yields CAWSVLLDSSYEQYF. Full variable domain (remainder filled in from reference TRBV30 and TRBJ2-7): SQTIHQWPATLVQPVGSPLSLECTVEGTSNPNLYWYRQAAGRGLQLLFYSVGIGQISSEVPQNLSASRPQDRQFILSSKKLLLSDSGFYLCAWSVLLDSSYEQYFGPGTRLTVT.

This chain connects TRBV2 to TRBJ1-5; 9 positions match TRBD1. Trimming at V came to 4 bases and at J to 4 bases, leaving 5 bases not matched to a gene. The CDR3 loop spans 15 amino acids. Germline CDR1 reads SNHLY; CDR2 reads FYNNEI. CDR3 sequence (DNA): TGTGCCAGCAGTGTCCGGACAGGGGATAATCAGCCCCAGCATTTT. This encodes CASSVRTGDNQPQHF.

The V call is TRBV9, the J call TRBJ2-1; 14 bases are a match to TRBD2. Germline CDR1 is SGDLS and CDR2 is YYNGEE. V shed 2 bases and J 9 bases; nucleotides not matched to a gene: 7. The CDR3 covers 16 residues. The CDR3 nucleotides read TGTGCCAGCAGCGTTTCGGGACTAGCGGGAGTCGTTGAGCAGTTCTTC. Its protein is CASSVSGLAGVVEQFF.

The V and J genes are TRBV7-8 and TRBJ1-1; TRBD1 aligns across 8 bases. There are 15 residues in the CDR3. CDR1 is SGHVS and CDR2 is FQNEAQ in the germline V gene. The ends lost 6 bases at V and 5 bases at J; junction bases unmatched: 11. CDR3 loop: CASSNSRGRGTEAFF. CDR3 DNA: TGTGCCAGCAGTAATAGCAGGGGGCGCGGGACTGAAGCTTTCTTT.

This rearrangement joins TRBV7-9 to TRBJ2-1; D may be TRBD2 (5 bases). This CDR3 region has 18 residues. CDR1 is SEHNR, CDR2 FQNEAQ, per germline (reference sequence). Trimming pared 5 bases from V and 0 bases from J, leaving 20 bases between. Here the CDR3 reads CASSRPTRSQSSYNEQFF. The CDR3 nucleotides are TGTGCCAGCAGCCGACCCACTAGATCCCAGAGCTCCTACAATGAGCAGTTCTTC.

The chain has TRBV18 and TRBJ2-7; 9 positions agree with TRBD1. The CDR3 consists of 15 residues. Germline CDR1 KGHSH, CDR2 LQKENI. Losses at the gene ends were 6 bases for V and 5 bases for J; bases not matched to a gene: 11. The CDR3 DNA reads TGTGCCAGCTCTAGAAACCGGGACAGGGACCACGAGCAGTACTTC. It encodes CASSRNRDRDHEQYF. Looking up the rest from reference TRBV18 and TRBJ2-7 gives the full variable domain: NAGVMQNPRHLVRRRGQEARLRCSPMKGHSHVYWYRQLPEEGLKFMVYLQKENIIDESGMPKERFSAEFPKEGPSILRIQQVVRGDSAAYFCASSRNRDRDHEQYFGPGTRLTVT.

This chain connects TRBV15 to TRBJ2-3; TRBD1 agrees at 9 bases. Trimming took 0 bases from V and 4 from J; bases not matched to a gene: 5. The CDR3 loop spans 16 amino acids. CDR1 is LNHNV, CDR2 YYDKDF, per germline (reference sequence). CDR3 loop: CATSRDRGTGSDTQYF. The DNA for the CDR3 is TGTGCCACCAGCAGAGATAGAGGGACAGGGTCAGATACGCAGTATTTT.

The rearrangement uses TRBV18 and TRBJ2-7, with 7 positions matching TRBD2. Trimming took 4 bases from V and 3 from J; bases not matched to a gene: 6. The CDR3 loop spans 14 amino acids. Per germline, CDR1 KGHSH and CDR2 LQKENI. In DNA, the CDR3 is TGTGCCAGCTCACGGTCTAGCGGACTCTACGAGCAGTACTTC. Translating gives CASSRSSGLYEQYF.

This chain uses TRBV30 with TRBJ2-5; D possibly corresponds to TRBD2 (5 bases). The germline V gene encodes CDR1 GTSNPN and CDR2 SVGIG (reference sequence). This CDR3 has 16 residues. The V end was cut by 0 bases, the J end by 1 base, with 15 bases between. The CDR3 coding sequence is TGTGCCTGGAGTGTAAGCGGTAGCCGGCCCCAAGAGACCCAGTACTTC. This codes for CAWSVSGSRPQETQYF.

V is TRBV30 and J is TRBJ2-7, with 9 bases lining up with TRBD1. This CDR3 is built from 15 residues. With V trimmed by 2 bases and J by 3 bases, 8 bases remained unmatched. From germline, CDR1 is GTSNPN and CDR2 SVGIG (reference sequence). In DNA, the CDR3 is TGTGCCTGGAGTCGGACAGGGGTAGGAGGCTACGAGCAGTACTTC. It is translated as CAWSRTGVGGYEQYF.

The genes are TRBV4-3 and TRBJ1-2; weak D call: TRBD1 (6 bases). The length of the CDR3 is 15 residues. Deletions cut 1 base from V and 3 bases from J, with 12 bases between. Germline values: CDR1 LGHNA, CDR2 YSLEER. CDR3 bases: TGCGCCAGCAGCCAAGGGAGGACAGCAGACTATGGCTACACCTTC. Protein sequence: CASSQGRTADYGYTF.

This chain connects TRBV18 to TRBJ2-5; no definite D call. CDR1 is KGHSH, CDR2 LQKENI, per germline. CDR3 length: 15 residues. The ends were cut back, 4 bases at V and 4 bases at J, with 16 bases in the middle. The CDR3: CASSLSSLPGETQYF. CDR3 DNA: TGTGCCAGCTCACTGTCGAGCCTCCCCGGAGAGACCCAGTACTTC.

The rearrangement joins TRBV10-3 to TRBJ1-1; D may be TRBD1 (5 bases). The V end was cut by 0 bases, the J end by 0 bases, with 11 bases between. Looked up from germline, CDR1 is ENHRY and CDR2 is SYGVKD. The CDR3 consists of 16 residues. The CDR3 DNA sequence: TGTGCCATCAGTGAGTCGGGGGGGTCTATGAACACTGAAGCTTTCTTT. Amino acid sequence: CAISESGGSMNTEAFF.

V usage is TRBV7-2 and J usage is TRBJ1-5; D remains ambiguous. Germline loops: CDR1 SGHTA, CDR2 FQGNSA. The V and J ends lost 5 bases and 3 bases respectively, with 14 bases between them. The CDR3 loop spans 15 amino acids. CDR3 sequence: CASSAPGSFNQPQHF. CDR3 DNA sequence: TGTGCCAGCAGCGCCCCGGGGAGCTTCAATCAGCCCCAGCATTTT. Combining the CDR3 with reference TRBV7-2 and TRBJ1-5 gives the whole variable domain GAGVSQSPSNKVTEKGKDVELRCDPISGHTALYWYRQSLGQGLEFLIYFQGNSAPDKSGLPSDRFSAERTGGSVSTLTIQRTQQEDSAVYLCASSAPGSFNQPQHFGDGTRLSIL.

Concerning this clone: One end of the junction fails to match germline, which may point to a read error. V gene TRBV5-1 combines with J gene TRBJ2-3; 7 bases fit TRBD2. The CDR3 loop spans 15 amino acids. Germline V gene data show CDR1 as SGHRS and CDR2 as YFSETQ. CDR3 residues: CASSLMAGEADKQYF. The CDR3 region has the DNA TGCGCCAGCAGCTTGATGGCGGGAGAAGCGGATAAGCAGTATTTT.

This chain connects TRBV28 to TRBJ2-7; a possible D gene is TRBD2 (5 bases). This CDR3 region has 16 residues. Trimming left V 1 base short and J 7 bases short, with 20 bases between. Germline loops: CDR1 MDHEN, CDR2 SYDVKM. The CDR3 is CASSLSERGLLGEQYF. The CDR3 DNA is TGTGCCAGCAGTTTATCGGAACGAGGGCTCCTGGGGGAGCAGTACTTC.